Presented here are 8 T cell receptor beta chains from one specimen sequenced in a study of control samples from healthy donors and cancer patients. The assay was immunoSEQ multiplex PCR, and TCRdb's table has in-frame clones only and misses some. Of over 20,000 clones listed, around four fifths are singletons. Material for sequencing was PBMCs. These receptors were collected from a man in his sixties with colorectal cancer.

The chain has TRBV6-5 and TRBJ2-5; D gene uncertain. CDR3 length: 14 residues. V lost 4 bases and J lost 5, with 14 bases in between. Germline-derived CDR1 and CDR2 are MNHEY and SVGAGI. The CDR3 DNA reads TGTGCCAGCAGTTCCGGCAGGCTTTTTGAGACCCAGTACTTC. Amino acids: CASSSGRLFETQYF.

The V and J genes are TRBV24-1 and TRBJ2-3; D assignment may be TRBD1 or TRBD2 (5 bases each). Trimming pared 5 bases from V and 1 base from J, leaving 9 bases between. This CDR3 contains 14 residues. Looked up from germline, CDR1 is KGHDR and CDR2 is SFDVKD. The CDR3 here is CATSVSGRTDTQYF. As DNA, the CDR3 is TGTGCCACCAGTGTTTCGGGGCGCACAGATACGCAGTATTTT.

This sequence joins TRBV4-3 and TRBJ2-1; 8 bases line up with TRBD2. The length of the CDR3 is 17 residues. Germline values: CDR1 LGHNA, CDR2 YSLEER. V trimming: 4 bases; J trimming: 7 bases; junction bases outside the gene matches: 15. CDR3 protein: CASSPQESGGGWNEQFF. CDR3 in DNA: TGCGCCAGCAGCCCGCAGGAAAGCGGGGGCGGCTGGAATGAGCAGTTCTTC.

This clone occurred a few times. This sample includes further DNA sequences coding for the same CDR3. The rearrangement uses TRBV4-1 and TRBJ1-1; the D gene is possibly TRBD1 (5 bases). The V gene's germline CDR1 is MGHRA and CDR2 YSYEKL. The CDR3 runs 16 residues. Deletions cut 0 bases from V and 4 bases from J, with 15 bases between. CDR3 in DNA: TGCGCCAGCAGCCAAGAAGAGGGCAGGGCGGGCACTGAAGCTTTCTTT. Translating it yields CASSQEEGRAGTEAFF.

V and J are TRBV2 and TRBJ1-3, with 9 bases matching TRBD1. The CDR3 length is 15 residues. Germline assignment: CDR1 SNHLY and CDR2 FYNNEI. With 4 bases clipped from V and 2 bases from J, the junction kept 3 bases outside the gene matches. The chain's CDR3 is CASSARDRAGNTIYF. CDR3 coding DNA: TGTGCCAGCAGTGCTCGGGACAGGGCTGGAAACACCATATATTTT.

CDR3: CASSFSAEDTQYF. CDR3 DNA: TGTGCCAGCAGCTTCTCTGCGGAAGATACGCAGTATTTT. The V and J genes are TRBV7-9 and TRBJ2-3; no clear D gene. Germline CDR1 and CDR2: SEHNR and FQNEAQ (reference sequence). V was pared by 3 bases and J by 5 bases, with 9 bases between. The CDR3 totals 13 residues.

The chain has TRBV5-4 and TRBJ1-6; 10 nucleotides line up with TRBD1. The germline V gene has CDR1 SGHNT and CDR2 YYREEE (reference sequence). J gave up 4 bases and V 3 bases, and 1 base lay outside the gene matches. The CDR3 sequence is 15 residues long. CDR3 residues: CASSSGQGYNSPLHF. The CDR3 DNA reads as TGTGCCAGCAGCTCGGGACAGGGGTATAATTCACCCCTCCACTTT.

The table lists this clone with a count of one. This chain uses TRBV19 with TRBJ2-2; TRBD2 aligns across 8 bases. The V segment lost 5 bases and the J segment 7 bases; nucleotides outside the gene matches: 9. From germline, CDR1 is LNHDA and CDR2 SQIVND (reference sequence). This CDR3 region has 15 residues. CDR3 protein: CASSQPGLDGGELFF. The CDR3 nucleotides are TGTGCCAGTAGTCAACCGGGACTAGACGGCGGGGAGCTGTTTTTT.